This is a list of T cell receptor beta chains from one sample in a study of blood T cell repertoires in COVID-19. The data were produced by immunoSEQ multiplex PCR, yet TCRdb's version contains in-frame clones alone and is incomplete. The top ten clones hold 5.5% to 8.5% of a sample with approximately 210,000 clones, roughly 84% of them seen once. The sequencing input was PBMCs or T cells enriched from blood (not recorded which). The receptors were gathered from a man aged 30-40 years in a cohort exposed to, infected with or recovered from COVID-19 (not recorded which). Each CDR3 is given with its conserved first and last residue. Fields, in order: V gene, D gene, CDR3 protein. D genes are given only for firm matches.

V: TRBV6-5; D: TRBD1; CDR3: CASRKRQGIQTQYF
V: TRBV29-1; D: .; CDR3: CSVETFKNEQFF
V: TRBV7-9; D: TRBD1; CDR3: CASTQSTAGTGLF
V: TRBV19; D: .; CDR3: CASSMIAGNTEAFF
V: TRBV5-1; D: TRBD2; CDR3: CASSLEFLAGVSEQYF
V: TRBV9; D: TRBD1; CDR3: CASSGAGTVYGYTF
V: TRBV7-9; D: .; CDR3: CASSLGFTGNSNQPQHF
V: TRBV7-9; D: TRBD1; CDR3: CASSPPRQGATGYTF
V: TRBV7-3; D: TRBD1; CDR3: CASSSGTVAGELFF
V: TRBV28; D: .; CDR3: CASSYPDSPNTEAFF
V: TRBV19; D: TRBD2; CDR3: CASRGLAGETGELFF
V: TRBV7-3; D: TRBD1; CDR3: CASSGTGDNTEAFF
V: TRBV19; D: TRBD1; CDR3: CASSIARQGWGDEQFF
V: TRBV2; D: TRBD1; CDR3: CASSRQGGGGYTF
V: TRBV27; D: .; CDR3: CASRNFGGIEQYF
V: TRBV15; D: .; CDR3: CATSRDRLFFYEQYF
V: TRBV18; D: TRBD1; CDR3: CASSPRQGSDYGYTF
V: TRBV7-9; D: TRBD1; CDR3: CASSLAEGAKAFF
V: TRBV19; D: TRBD2; CDR3: CASSPGTINNEQFF
V: TRBV29-1; D: TRBD1; CDR3: CSVVVTGGGEQFF
V: TRBV28; D: .; CDR3: CASSLTRQETQYF
V: TRBV9; D: TRBD1; CDR3: CASSVEGTGGFVDTQYF